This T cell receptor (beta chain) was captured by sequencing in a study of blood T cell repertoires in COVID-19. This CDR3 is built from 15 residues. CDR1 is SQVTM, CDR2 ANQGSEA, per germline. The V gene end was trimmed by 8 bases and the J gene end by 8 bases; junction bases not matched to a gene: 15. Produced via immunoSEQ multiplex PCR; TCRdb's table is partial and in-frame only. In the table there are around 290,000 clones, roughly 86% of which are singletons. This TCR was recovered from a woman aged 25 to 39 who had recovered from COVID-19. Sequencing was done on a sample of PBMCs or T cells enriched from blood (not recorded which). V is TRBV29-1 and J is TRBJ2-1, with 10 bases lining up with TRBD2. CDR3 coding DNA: TGCAGCCTCGCCTCGGCGGCTAGCGGGGGCCATGAGCAGTTCTTC. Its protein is CSLASAASGGHEQFF.